These 24 T cell receptor beta chains originate from one sample sequenced in a study of T cells in Graves' hyperthyroidism and ophthalmopathy. Amplified TCR beta CDR3 regions derived from RNA transcripts. The TCR CDR3 first-round RT-PCR relied on the HTBI primer set. TCRdb recomputed calls from the multiplex PCR reads with MiXCR, one row per CDR3 protein. The table has 310,000 or so distinct CDR3 sequences, 15% to 20% seen once; the top ten hold approximately 60%. Source material: blood. The receptors here all came from a woman aged 55-75 years with Graves' ophthalmopathy.

This clonotype has just a few counts. At one boundary the junction diverges from the germline segment, which might be a read error. This chain links TRBV27 with TRBJ2-1; D unresolved. CDR1 is MNHEY, CDR2 SMNVEV, per germline (reference sequence). This CDR3 region has 15 residues. This CDR3 is CAGSLDSSSYNEQFF. CDR3 nucleotide sequence: TGTGCCGGCAGCTTAGACTCAAGCTCCTACAATGAGCAGTTCTTC.

The gene calls are TRBV5-1 and TRBJ2-1; D possibly uses TRBD1 or TRBD2 (6 bases each). The V and J ends lost 4 bases and 4 bases respectively, with 15 bases between them. Germline CDR1 and CDR2: SGHRS and YFSETQ. The CDR3 covers 15 residues. CDR3 sequence (DNA): TGCGCCAGCAGCCCGGGGGCGGAAGGTTACAATGAGCAGTTCTTC. This codes for CASSPGAEGYNEQFF.

This clonotype came up many times. The gene calls are TRBV7-9 and TRBJ1-6, with TRBD1 matching over 7 bases. Germline V CDR1 and CDR2: SEHNR, FQNEAQ (reference sequence). After removal of 5 bases from V and 7 bases from J, the junction contained 8 bases not matched to a gene. This CDR3 comprises 15 residues. The CDR3 nucleotides are TGTGCCAGCAGCAACCGGGACAGATTCAATTCACCCCTCCACTTT. Amino acid sequence: CASSNRDRFNSPLHF.

This clonotype occurred many times. This rearrangement joins TRBV2 to TRBJ2-7, with D possibly called TRBD1 or TRBD2 (6 bases each). The CDR3 is 13 amino acids. Deletions cut 7 bases from V and 7 bases from J, with 17 bases between. Germline values: CDR1 SNHLY, CDR2 FYNNEI. The CDR3: CASKEGGLWEQYF. CDR3 nucleotides: TGTGCCAGCAAAGAAGGGGGGCTTTGGGAGCAGTACTTC.

V is TRBV20-1 and J is TRBJ2-1, with D unclear. Trimming pared 6 bases from V and 7 bases from J, leaving 16 bases between. CDR3 length: 13 amino acids. Germline CDR1 DFQATT, CDR2 SNEGSKA (reference sequence). This CDR3 is CSASTPIRNEQFF. The CDR3 DNA is TGCAGTGCCAGTACCCCCATACGAAATGAGCAGTTCTTC.

This clonotype was counted ten times or more. V is TRBV28 and J is TRBJ2-7; D not resolved. Germline assignment: CDR1 MDHEN and CDR2 SYDVKM. The CDR3 spans 14 residues. V was clipped by 7 bases and J by 0 bases, with 13 bases between them. CDR3: CASNSPDASYEQYF. DNA of the CDR3: TGTGCCAGCAACTCACCGGACGCCTCCTACGAGCAGTACTTC.

This clonotype came up many times. The gene calls are TRBV7-2 and TRBJ2-1; the match to TRBD2 covers 9 bases. Germline CDR1 SGHTA, CDR2 FQGNSA. This CDR3 is 15 amino acids long. Losses at the gene ends were 5 bases for V and 4 bases for J; bases not matched to a gene: 6. Written as DNA, the CDR3 is TGTGCCAGCAGCGCCCGGACTAGCGAATACAATGAGCAGTTCTTC. Encoded protein: CASSARTSEYNEQFF.

There are a few counts of this clonotype. The genes are TRBV28 and TRBJ2-7, with D perhaps matching TRBD2 (6 bases). CDR1 and CDR2 from the germline V gene are MDHEN and SYDVKM. V lost 5 bases and J lost 5, with 22 bases in between. The CDR3 has 16 amino acids. CDR3 DNA: TGTGCCAGCAGTCCGGACCGGGACTCGGACTTCCACGAGCAGTACTTC. Translating gives CASSPDRDSDFHEQYF.

This clonotype was counted at least ten times. V and J are TRBV20-1 and TRBJ1-4; 8 bases match TRBD1. Trimming removed 0 bases from V and 5 bases from J; junction bases left unmatched: 8. The CDR3 is 16 residues long. Germline CDR1 and CDR2: DFQATT and SNEGSKA (reference sequence). CDR3 amino acids: CSAREMTDRANEKLFF. The CDR3 nucleotides read TGCAGTGCTAGAGAGATGACGGACAGGGCCAATGAAAAACTGTTTTTT.

This clonotype occurred once. Likely a read error: the CDR3 ends without its conserved phenylalanine or tryptophan. CDR3 residues: CASSFRDRRPVSYGYTL. The CDR3 nucleotides read TGTGCCAGCAGCTTCCGGGACAGGAGGCCTGTCAGCTATGGCTACACCCTC. The rearrangement joins TRBV3-1 to TRBJ1-2, with 8 bases that match TRBD1. The V and J ends lost 5 bases and 4 bases, in that order; junction bases with no gene match: 15. This CDR3 contains 17 residues. Germline V gene lookup returns CDR1 LGHDT and CDR2 YNNKEL (reference sequence).

This clonotype has only a few counts. The rearrangement joins TRBV6-1 to TRBJ2-1; weak D call: TRBD2 (5 bases). Germline V gene sequence: CDR1 MNHNS, CDR2 SASEGT. This CDR3 has 15 amino acids. The V end lost 5 bases, the J end lost 5 bases, and 16 bases lay between the germline ends. CDR3 DNA: TGTGCCAGCAGTTACCAGACCCGGACTCACAATGAGCAGTTCTTC. As protein: CASSYQTRTHNEQFF.

The chain joins TRBV9 to TRBJ2-1; 9 positions agree with TRBD2. Germline CDR1 reads SGDLS; CDR2 reads YYNGEE. The CDR3 extends over 17 amino acids. V lost 0 bases to trimming and J lost 2 bases; unmatched junction nucleotides: 6. Here the CDR3 DNA reads TGTGCCAGCAGCGTAGTGGGTAGCGGGAGAACCTACAATGAGCAGTTCTTC. Translation: CASSVVGSGRTYNEQFF.

The CDR3 is CASSFNGRGDTQYF. The DNA of the CDR3 is TGTGCCAGCAGTTTTAACGGGAGGGGGGATACGCAGTATTTT. The V and J genes are TRBV12-3 or TRBV12-4 and TRBJ2-3; 8 positions agree with TRBD2. V was pared by 3 bases and J by 6 bases, with 5 bases of the junction left unmatched. This CDR3 has 14 amino acids.

At least ten counts were recorded for this clonotype. The V gene is TRBV27, the J gene TRBJ1-1; weak D call: TRBD1 (6 bases). Trimming removed 7 bases at V and 5 bases at J, with 14 bases between. Germline V CDR1 and CDR2: MNHEY, SMNVEV (reference sequence). This CDR3 is built from 13 residues. The CDR3 protein is CASNVQGSTEAFF. The DNA of the CDR3 is TGTGCCAGCAATGTCCAGGGGTCGACTGAAGCTTTCTTT.

The chain joins TRBV20-1 to TRBJ2-1; tentative D call: TRBD2 (7 bases). The CDR3 loop spans 15 amino acids. V lost 3 bases and J lost 5, with 17 bases in between. Germline loops: CDR1 DFQATT, CDR2 SNEGSKA (reference sequence). The DNA of the CDR3 is TGCAGTGCTAGTCAGCTGGGAGGGGGGGACAATGAGCAGTTCTTC. Translating it yields CSASQLGGGDNEQFF.

This clonotype was observed many times. The chain combines TRBV20-1 with TRBJ2-3, with 12 bases that match TRBD2. J gave up 5 bases and V 5 bases, and 5 bases lay outside the gene matches. Per germline, CDR1 DFQATT and CDR2 SNEGSKA (reference sequence). The CDR3 totals 14 residues. CDR3 loop: CSAELAGGLDTQYF. The CDR3 nucleotides are TGCAGTGCTGAACTAGCGGGAGGCCTAGATACGCAGTATTTT.

The rearrangement links TRBV7-8 to TRBJ1-6; D unclear. CDR3 length equals 12 residues. The V end was cut by 5 bases, the J end by 9 bases, with 8 bases between. The germline gives CDR1 SGHVS, CDR2 FQNEAQ. The CDR3 protein is CASSMRVSPLHF. In DNA form, the CDR3 reads TGTGCCAGCAGCATGAGGGTTTCACCCCTCCACTTT.

The chain has TRBV12-5 and TRBJ1-1; 8 bases line up with TRBD1. J was trimmed by 0 bases and V by 5 bases; bases with no gene match: 5. Germline V lookup: CDR1 LGHNT, CDR2 FRNRAP. The CDR3 runs to 15 residues. This CDR3 is CASGQGQGMNTEAFF. Written as DNA, the CDR3 is TGTGCTAGTGGTCAAGGACAGGGTATGAACACTGAAGCTTTCTTT.

This clonotype has a handful of counts. The rearrangement joins TRBV5-1 to TRBJ1-6; D is possibly TRBD1 (6 bases). V shed 0 bases and J shed 14 bases, with 12 bases lying between them. Per germline, CDR1 SGHRS and CDR2 YFSETQ. The CDR3 is made up of 13 amino acids. Written as DNA, the CDR3 is TGCGCCAGCAGCTTGGATAGTACAGGGTCCCTCCACTTT. Translation: CASSLDSTGSLHF.

The chain uses TRBV5-1 and TRBJ2-7; 8 bases agree with TRBD1. Per the germline V gene, CDR1 is SGHRS and CDR2 is YFSETQ. CDR3 length: 17 amino acids. V was pared by 1 base and J by 5 bases, with 14 bases of the junction left unmatched. The CDR3 loop is CASSLPSAGTGGDEQYF. In DNA form, the CDR3 reads TGCGCCAGCAGCTTGCCCAGTGCCGGGACAGGAGGTGACGAGCAGTACTTC.

This clonotype was seen many times. CDR3 residues: CATSSSDVTLLYF. The CDR3 DNA is TGTGCCACCAGCAGTAGCGACGTCACCTTGCTATACTTC. The chain carries TRBV15 and TRBJ2-5; weak D call: TRBD2 (5 bases). Trimming pared 3 bases from V and 14 bases from J, leaving 19 bases between. The CDR3 is 13 residues long. In germline, CDR1 is LNHNV, CDR2 YYDKDF (reference sequence).

This clonotype appeared many times. V is TRBV3-1 and J is TRBJ1-2; weak D call: TRBD1 (5 bases). The CDR3 consists of 13 residues. V dropped 1 base and J dropped 3 bases, with 6 bases sitting between them. Germline loops: CDR1 LGHDT, CDR2 YNNKEL (reference sequence). CDR3 nucleotides: TGTGCCAGCAGCCAAGGCAGGGACTATGGCTACACCTTC. Translating it yields CASSQGRDYGYTF.

This clonotype was detected ten times or more. The chain combines TRBV6-1 with TRBJ1-4, with 9 bases identical to TRBD1. This CDR3 is built from 14 residues. The germline V gene encodes CDR1 MNHNS and CDR2 SASEGT. The junction had 10 bases not matched to a gene; V was cut back by 6 bases and J by 11 bases. As DNA, the CDR3 is TGTGCCAGCAGGTCCCGGGACAGGGATTGGAAACTGTTTTTT. Its translation is CASRSRDRDWKLFF.

V usage is TRBV5-1 and J usage is TRBJ1-1; 11 nucleotides agree with TRBD1. Germline CDR1 is SGHRS and CDR2 is YFSETQ. This CDR3 has 14 amino acids. V lost 4 bases, J lost 5 bases, and 4 bases stayed unmatched. CDR3 DNA sequence: TGCGCCAGCAGCGTCGGGACAGGGGGGACTGAAGCTTTCTTT. This encodes CASSVGTGGTEAFF.